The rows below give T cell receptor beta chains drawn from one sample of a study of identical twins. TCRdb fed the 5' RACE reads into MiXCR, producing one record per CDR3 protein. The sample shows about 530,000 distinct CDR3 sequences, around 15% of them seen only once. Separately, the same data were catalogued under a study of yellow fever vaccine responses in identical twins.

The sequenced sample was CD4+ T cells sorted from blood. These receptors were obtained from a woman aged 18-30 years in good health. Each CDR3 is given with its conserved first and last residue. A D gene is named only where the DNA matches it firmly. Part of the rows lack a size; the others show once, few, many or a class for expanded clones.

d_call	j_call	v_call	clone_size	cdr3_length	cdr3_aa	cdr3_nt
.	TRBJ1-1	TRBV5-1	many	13	CASSRRGDTEAFF	TGCGCCAGTAGCCGGCGGGGAGACACTGAAGCTTTCTTT
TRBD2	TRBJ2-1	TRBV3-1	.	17	CASSQDSAGGIPNEQFF	TGTGCCAGCAGCCAAGATTCGGCGGGAGGGATACCCAATGAGCAGTTCTTC
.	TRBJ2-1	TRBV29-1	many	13	CSVRGPNYNEQFF	TGCAGCGTCCGGGGGCCAAACTACAATGAGCAGTTCTTC
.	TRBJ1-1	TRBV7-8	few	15	CASSLVAGFNTEAFF	TGTGCCAGCAGCTTAGTAGCAGGATTTAACACTGAAGCTTTCTTT
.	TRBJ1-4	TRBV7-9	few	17	CASSSPPRTDYNEKLFF	TGTGCCAGCAGCTCCCCCCCACGGACGGATTACAATGAAAAACTGTTTTTT
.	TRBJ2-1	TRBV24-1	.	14	CATSDFAGANEQFF	TGTGCCACCAGTGATTTTGCAGGGGCCAATGAGCAGTTCTTC
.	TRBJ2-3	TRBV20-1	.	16	CSARDRGRGATDTQYF	TGCAGTGCTAGAGATAGGGGAAGGGGGGCCACAGATACGCAGTATTTT
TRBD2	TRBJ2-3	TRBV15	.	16	CATSSQRGGGTDTQYF	TGTGCCACCAGCTCCCAGCGGGGGGGCGGCACAGATACGCAGTATTTT
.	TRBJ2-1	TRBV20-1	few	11	CSASRGGEQFF	TGCAGTGCTAGTCGCGGAGGTGAGCAGTTCTTC
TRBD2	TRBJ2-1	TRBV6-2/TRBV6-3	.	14	CASASSGSHNEQFF	TGTGCCAGCGCATCTAGCGGGAGTCACAATGAGCAGTTCTTC
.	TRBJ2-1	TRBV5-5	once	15	CASSLIGSSYNEQFF	TGTGCCAGCAGCTTGATAGGGAGCTCCTACAATGAGCAGTTCTTC
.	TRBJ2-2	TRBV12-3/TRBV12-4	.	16	CASSLAVRKNTGELFF	TGTGCCAGCAGTTTAGCTGTTCGGAAGAACACCGGGGAGCTGTTTTTT
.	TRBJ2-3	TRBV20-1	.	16	CSASTPAGALTDTQYF	TGCAGTGCTAGTACCCCTGCGGGGGCCCTCACAGATACGCAGTATTTT
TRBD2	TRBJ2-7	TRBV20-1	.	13	CSASEGTSYEQYF	TGCAGTGCTAGCGAAGGGACTAGCTACGAGCAGTACTTC
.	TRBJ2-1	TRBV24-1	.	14	CATSEGHLDNEQFF	TGTGCCACCAGTGAAGGGCACCTCGACAATGAGCAGTTCTTC
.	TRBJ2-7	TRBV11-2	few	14	CASSLRPNSYEQYF	TGTGCCAGCAGCTTACGTCCCAACTCCTACGAGCAGTACTTC
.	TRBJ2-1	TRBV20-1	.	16	CSARRTGTLNNNEQFF	TGCAGTGCTAGGAGAACCGGGACCCTAAACAACAATGAGCAGTTCTTC
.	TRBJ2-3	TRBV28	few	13	CASEARSTDTQYF	TGTGCCAGCGAGGCCAGAAGCACAGATACGCAGTATTTT
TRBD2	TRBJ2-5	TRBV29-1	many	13	CSVEASGGETQYF	TGCAGCGTTGAAGCCTCGGGGGGGGAGACCCAGTACTTC
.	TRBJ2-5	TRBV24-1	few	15	CATSASRGWRGAQYF	TGTGCCACCAGTGCATCTAGGGGCTGGAGAGGGGCCCAGTACTTC
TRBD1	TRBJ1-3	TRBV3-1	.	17	CASSQENAWDREYTIYF	TGTGCCAGCAGCCAAGAAAACGCTTGGGACAGGGAGTACACCATATATTTT
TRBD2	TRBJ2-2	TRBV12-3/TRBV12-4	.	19	CASSSRRSGRAIFTGELFF	TGTGCCAGCAGTTCCCGGCGTAGCGGGAGGGCCATATTCACCGGGGAGCTGTTTTTT
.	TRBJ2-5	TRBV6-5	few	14	CASSYSSGVMAQYF	TGTGCCAGCAGTTACTCGTCCGGTGTGATGGCCCAGTACTTC
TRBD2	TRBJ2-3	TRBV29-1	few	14	CSVRAGERSDTQYF	TGCAGCGTACGAGCGGGAGAACGTTCAGATACGCAGTATTTT
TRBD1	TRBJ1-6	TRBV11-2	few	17	CASNNPGQGVYNSPLHF	TGTGCCAGCAACAACCCGGGACAGGGCGTCTATAATTCACCCCTCCACTTT
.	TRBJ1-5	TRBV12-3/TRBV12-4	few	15	CASSPRTTSNQPQHF	TGTGCCAGCAGTCCCCGGACAACTAGCAATCAGCCCCAGCATTTT